This TCR beta chain was captured by sequencing in a study of T cells after yellow fever vaccination. Study-wide results and limits: Any FACS-sorted repertoire could hold abundant clonotypes that contaminate it from the bulk population. When the response was secondary, it was weaker but reached its peak faster, day 5 versus 15. The booster response re-showed most primary clones: about 96% CD4, approximately 86% CD8.

The CDR3 has 16 amino acids. J gave up 4 bases and V 5 bases, and 9 bases lay outside the gene matches. CDR1 and CDR2 (germline): SGHTA, FQGNSA. Worth noting for this clonotype: No antigen is known for it.

Template-switching 5'RACE yielded the TCR cDNA; a universal primer site and UMIs were added in the process. TCRdb ran MiXCR on the 5' RACE reads and lists one entry per CDR3 protein. The table records some 300,000 distinct CDR3 sequences, approximately 10% of them present only once. The receptor comes from a man between 18 and 29 years old who received the YFV17D yellow fever vaccine. The V gene is TRBV7-2, the J gene TRBJ2-2; 8 positions match TRBD2. The sample consisted of CD4+ T cells sorted from PBMCs, taken 5 days after the yellow fever booster vaccination. The CDR3, as DNA: TGTGCCAGCAGCCTCTCCGGGACTAGTCGCACCGGGGAGCTGTTTTTT. This encodes CASSLSGTSRTGELFF.